The rows below give T cell receptor beta chains drawn from one sample of a study of T cells in Graves' hyperthyroidism and ophthalmopathy. TCRdb fed the multiplex PCR reads into MiXCR, producing one record per CDR3 protein. This table has about 840,000 distinct CDR3 sequences, roughly 37% appearing once. Input material: blood. These receptors came from a man aged 18 to 35 with Graves' hyperthyroidism. CDR3s include the opening cysteine and the closing phenylalanine or tryptophan. The order of the fields is clone size, J gene, V gene, CDR3 length, D gene, CDR3 DNA, CDR3 protein. A D gene is named only where the DNA matches it firmly. Size tells how often a clone was seen (once, few, many) or the class of an expanded clone, and some rows leave it out.

-,TRBJ1-1,TRBV6-2/TRBV6-3,14,-,TGTGCCAGCAGTTACTCATTGGTAAACACTGAAGCTTTCTTT,CASSYSLVNTEAFF
many,TRBJ1-2,TRBV9,15,TRBD1,TGTGCCAGCAGCCGAGAAGGACAGGCTTTCTATGGCTACACCTTC,CASSREGQAFYGYTF
-,TRBJ2-6,TRBV19,12,TRBD2,TGTGCCAGTGCGGGGGGGCCCAACGTCCTGACTTTC,CASAGGPNVLTF
-,TRBJ2-7,TRBV7-2,12,-,TGTGCCAGCGTGGGGTGGTTGGGAGAGCAGTACTTC,CASVGWLGEQYF
-,TRBJ1-1,TRBV29-1,12,-,TGCAGCTTAGTGCCCAGGGAGGCTGAAGCTTTCTTT,CSLVPREAEAFF
-,TRBJ1-1,TRBV20-1,11,-,TGCAGTGCTGAGGGAGGGATTGAAGCTTTCTTT,CSAEGGIEAFF
many,TRBJ1-1,TRBV20-1,12,TRBD1,TGCAGTGCGAACAGGGGCGGGACTGAAGCTTTCTTT,CSANRGGTEAFF
many,TRBJ2-6,TRBV2,16,TRBD1,TGTGCCAGCAGTGAAGCTCAGGGGGCTGGGGCCAACGTCCTGACTTTC,CASSEAQGAGANVLTF
many,TRBJ1-1,TRBV7-2,14,-,TGTGCCAGCAGCTTAGCTTATGGGAACACTGAAGCTTTCTTT,CASSLAYGNTEAFF
many,TRBJ2-5,TRBV29-1,14,-,TGCAGCGTTGAGGGGGTGGGGATCCAAGAGACCCAGTACTTC,CSVEGVGIQETQYF
many,TRBJ1-1,TRBV7-9,15,TRBD1,TGTGCCAGCAGCACTTGGACAGGAAAGAACACTGAAGCTTTCTTT,CASSTWTGKNTEAFF
many,TRBJ2-7,TRBV15,15,TRBD1,TGTGCCACCAGCAGCGAACTTGGACAGGGCTGGGAGCAGTACTTC,CATSSELGQGWEQYF
many,TRBJ1-4,TRBV20-1,14,-,TGCAGTGCTAGAGACCCGGGGAGGGGTGAAAAACTGTTTTTT,CSARDPGRGEKLFF
-,TRBJ2-5,TRBV12-3/TRBV12-4,15,TRBD1,TGTGCCAGCAGTCCGCGACAGGGAAGGCGGGAGACCCAGTACTTC,CASSPRQGRRETQYF
-,TRBJ2-7,TRBV4-1,12,-,TGCGCCAGCAGCCAAGAGGGGTGGGAGCAGTACTTC,CASSQEGWEQYF
-,TRBJ1-4,TRBV29-1,17,-,TGCAGCGTCCCGGGTCTGGCGGGAGGGCCGGGAGATGAAAAACTGTTTTTT,CSVPGLAGGPGDEKLFF